This T cell receptor (beta chain) was sequenced during a study of CD8+ T cells in alopecia areata. General observations from the study: Possibly as an HLA-related effect, TCR sharing across patients appeared less clear than in mice.

Treatment indicated: oral pan-JAK inhibitor, 5-10 mg twice daily. The CDR3 has 13 amino acids. The germline gives CDR1 PRHDT, CDR2 FYEKMQ (reference sequence). V was pared by 7 bases and J by 7 bases, with 14 bases between. Reverse transcription of extracted RNA yielded cDNA, which provided the sequencing template. Sequencing used immunoSEQ multiplex PCR; TCRdb keeps in-frame clones, though not all of them. This sample has some 180,000 clones, with roughly 53% found just once. For this clone: Its antigen is not identified.

The sequence was collected from a human donor with alopecia areata. This specimen was CD8+ T cells sorted from blood, taken at week 24, from a patient treated with tofacitinib. This sequence joins TRBV13 and TRBJ2-1; D might be TRBD2 (7 bases). DNA for the CDR3: TGTGCCAGCATAGGGGGGGCCAAGAATGAGCAGTTCTTC. The encoded protein is CASIGGAKNEQFF.